A selection of T cell receptor beta chains follows, all from one sample in a study of breast tumors, draining lymph nodes, adjacent tissues. From the multiplex PCR reads, TCRdb called clonotypes with MiXCR, one entry per CDR3 protein. The sample consists of more than 80,000 distinct CDR3 sequences, under 40% of them appearing once. Sample: axillary lymph node tissue. These receptors were taken from a female donor with breast cancer. Some clones in this sample may be carry-over from other donors' samples. Both conserved end residues are part of each CDR3. The order of the fields is V gene, J gene, D gene, clone size, CDR3 DNA, CDR3 protein. The D gene is left open where the match is weak. Clone size appears in some rows only: once, few, many, or a class for an expanded clone.

TRBV7-9,TRBJ1-4,.,.,TGTGCCACAGCGCGGGGGGATGAAAAACTGTTTTTT,CATARGDEKLFF
TRBV3-1,TRBJ1-6,.,many,TGTGCCAGCAGCCAAGGCGGTTCCAATTCACCCCTCCACTTT,CASSQGGSNSPLHF
TRBV3-1,TRBJ2-5,TRBD2,many,TGTGCCAGCAGCCATTCGGCGGGGGTCGGGTGGGAGACCCAGTACTTC,CASSHSAGVGWETQYF
TRBV15,TRBJ1-6,TRBD1,many,TGTGCCACCAGCAGAGAAATACAGGGGCCGGGTTCACCCCTCCACTTT,CATSREIQGPGSPLHF
TRBV28,TRBJ1-5,.,few,TGTGCCAGCAGTTTATCTTACGGGGCATATAGCAATCAGCCCCAGCATTTT,CASSLSYGAYSNQPQHF
TRBV20-1,TRBJ2-5,.,once,TGCAGTGCTTCCGGGCAGGGAGAGACCCAGTACTTC,CSASGQGETQYF
TRBV7-3,TRBJ2-2,TRBD2,many,TGTGCCAGCAGCGCAGTAGCGGGAGTCAGAACCGGGGAGCTGTTTTTT,CASSAVAGVRTGELFF
TRBV7-8,TRBJ1-2,.,.,TGTGCCAGCAGCTTGGGACAAGGCAGGAGCTATGGCTACACCTTC,CASSLGQGRSYGYTF
TRBV9,TRBJ2-7,TRBD1,.,TGTGCCAGCGGCGGGACAGGGTACACCTACGAGCAGCACTTC,CASGGTGYTYEQHF
TRBV18,TRBJ2-1,TRBD2,many,TGTGCCAGCTTACCAGGGAGCGGGGGGCCTTCCTACAATGAGCAGTTCTTC,CASLPGSGGPSYNEQFF
TRBV5-6,TRBJ1-1,.,few,TGTGCCAGCAGCTTGGTGGGCAGGGTGGGCCTCGGGACTGAAGCTTTCTTT,CASSLVGRVGLGTEAFF
TRBV20-1,TRBJ1-3,TRBD1,.,TGCAGCGCTAGGGGACAGAGCTCTGGAAACACCGTATATTTT,CSARGQSSGNTVYF
TRBV27,TRBJ2-1,TRBD2,many,TGTGCCAGCAGTTTAAGGGCTAGCGGGGGCTTGGGTGAGCAGTTCTTC,CASSLRASGGLGEQFF
TRBV12-3/TRBV12-4,TRBJ1-3,.,many,TGTGCCAGCAGTTTAGCTGGGAGGAACACCATATATTTT,CASSLAGRNTIYF
TRBV28,TRBJ1-5,.,many,TGTGCCAGCAGTTTATTCGGGGCAGGGGATCAGCCCCAGCATTTT,CASSLFGAGDQPQHF
TRBV27,TRBJ1-6,.,many,TGTGCCAGCAGTTTATTTCGGGCTTCACGGAATTCACCCCTCCACTTT,CASSLFRASRNSPLHF
TRBV3-1,TRBJ2-7,TRBD2,many,TGTGCCAGCAGCCAAGTAGGACTAGCTGGCTACGAGCAGTACTTC,CASSQVGLAGYEQYF
TRBV6-2/TRBV6-3,TRBJ1-6,TRBD1,.,TGTGCCAGCAGTTACCCTACAGGGGGAAGCTCCTATAATTCACCCCTCCACTTT,CASSYPTGGSSYNSPLHF
TRBV10-3,TRBJ2-7,TRBD1,.,TGTGTTATCACCGAACCGGACAGGGGCCACGAGCAGTACTTC,CVITEPDRGHEQYF
TRBV19,TRBJ1-2,.,.,TGTGCCAGTAGTCCCCTTAGCGGGAGGGCGAACTATGGCTACACCTTC,CASSPLSGRANYGYTF
TRBV9,TRBJ1-1,.,.,TGTGCCAGCAGCGTTTTTCCCGGGACTGAAGCTTTCTTT,CASSVFPGTEAFF
TRBV30,TRBJ2-1,TRBD1,many,TGTGCCTCGACAGGGAAGGGTGAGCAGTTCTTC,CASTGKGEQFF
TRBV7-6,TRBJ1-1,.,many,TGTGCCAGCAGCTTAGGGGGCCTAGTCACTGAAGCTTTCTTT,CASSLGGLVTEAFF
TRBV6-5,TRBJ1-3,.,.,TGTGCCAGCAGTTACAGGCGGATCGGAAGCACCGTATATTTT,CASSYRRIGSTVYF
TRBV28,TRBJ1-1,.,.,TGTGCCAGCAGTTTACTTCGTTACACTGAAGCTTTCTTT,CASSLLRYTEAFF
TRBV9,TRBJ2-7,TRBD2,.,TGTGCCAGCAGCGTAGATGCTAGCGGGGGCGGTGAGCAGTACTTC,CASSVDASGGGEQYF
TRBV24-1,TRBJ1-5,.,many,TGTGCCACCATGGGGCGAAATCAGCCCCAGCATTTT,CATMGRNQPQHF
TRBV7-8,TRBJ1-4,.,many,TGTGCCAGCAGCTTAAGCGACAGGTTAAATGAAAAACTGTTTTTT,CASSLSDRLNEKLFF
TRBV6-1,TRBJ1-5,.,many,TGTGCCAGCAGTGGCCCCATACAGGGTTCTAGCAATCAGCCCCAGCATTTT,CASSGPIQGSSNQPQHF
TRBV30,TRBJ1-5,TRBD1,many,TGTGCCTGGAGTCAGGGGGGCAATCAGCCCCAGCATTTT,CAWSQGGNQPQHF
TRBV9,TRBJ1-6,TRBD1,many,TGTGCCAGCACCTCGGGACAGTACAATTCACCCCTCCACTTT,CASTSGQYNSPLHF
TRBV19,TRBJ1-1,TRBD1,.,TGTGCCAGTAGTATAGTGGGGACAGGGGAAGCTTTCTTT,CASSIVGTGEAFF
TRBV11-3,TRBJ2-2,.,.,TGTGCCAGCAGCTTAGGACTAACCACCACCGGGGAGCTGTTTTTT,CASSLGLTTTGELFF
TRBV20-1,TRBJ1-2,.,many,TGCAGTGCTAGAGACGGCTACTATGGCTACACCTTC,CSARDGYYGYTF